The T cell receptor beta chain described here comes from a study of blood T cell repertoires in COVID-19. Study as a whole: Acute-phase and convalescent COVID-19 samples originated in the United States, Italy and Spain. Sources were T cells, B-cell-depleted T cells, or PBMCs; the material itself was cDNA or gDNA.

V lost 6 bases, J lost 5 bases, and 11 bases lay in between. The CDR3 is made up of 13 amino acids. Original processing methods: Amplified reference gene primers provided the basis for estimating nucleated cell counts. The assay was immunoSEQ multiplex PCR, and TCRdb's table has in-frame clones only and misses some. V and J calls and clone size are as listed in that table; D and trimming were resolved from the DNA. The sample yields about 160,000 clones, under 95% seen once. The chain uses TRBV12-3 or TRBV12-4 and TRBJ1-5; D possibly corresponds to TRBD1 (5 bases). The sample comprised peripheral blood. The receptor was isolated from a man aged 55-75 years with active or convalescent COVID-19. The CDR3 sequence: CASSRGVDQPQHF. The CDR3 nucleotides read TGTGCCAGCAGCCGGGGGGTGGATCAGCCCCAGCATTTT.